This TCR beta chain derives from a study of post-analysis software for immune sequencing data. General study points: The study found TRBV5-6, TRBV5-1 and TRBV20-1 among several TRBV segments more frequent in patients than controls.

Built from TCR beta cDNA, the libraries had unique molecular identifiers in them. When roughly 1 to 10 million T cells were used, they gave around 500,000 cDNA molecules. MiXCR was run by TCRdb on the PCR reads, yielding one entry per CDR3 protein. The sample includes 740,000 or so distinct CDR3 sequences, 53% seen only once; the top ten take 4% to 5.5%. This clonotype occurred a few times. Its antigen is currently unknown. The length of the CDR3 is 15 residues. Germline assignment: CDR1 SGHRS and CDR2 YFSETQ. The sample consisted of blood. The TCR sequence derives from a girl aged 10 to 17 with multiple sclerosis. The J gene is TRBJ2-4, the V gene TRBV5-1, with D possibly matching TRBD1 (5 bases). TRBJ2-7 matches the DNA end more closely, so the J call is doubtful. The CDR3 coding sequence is TGCGCCAGCAGCGAGACGACAGTGATTCCCTACGAGCAGTACTTC. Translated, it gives CASSETTVIPYEQYF.